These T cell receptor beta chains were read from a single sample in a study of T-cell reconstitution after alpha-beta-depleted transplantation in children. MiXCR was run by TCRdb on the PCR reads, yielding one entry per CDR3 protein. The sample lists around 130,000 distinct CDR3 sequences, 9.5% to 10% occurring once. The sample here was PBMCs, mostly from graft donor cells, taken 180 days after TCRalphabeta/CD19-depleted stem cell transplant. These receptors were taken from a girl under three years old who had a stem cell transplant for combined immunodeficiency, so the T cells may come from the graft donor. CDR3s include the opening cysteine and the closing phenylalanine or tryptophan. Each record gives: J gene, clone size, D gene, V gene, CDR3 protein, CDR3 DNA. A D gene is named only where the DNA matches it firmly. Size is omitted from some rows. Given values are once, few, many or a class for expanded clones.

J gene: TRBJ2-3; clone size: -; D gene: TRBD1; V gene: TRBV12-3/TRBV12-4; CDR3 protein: CASSQTGVKDTHYF; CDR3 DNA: TGTGCCAGCAGTCAGACAGGGGTTAAAGATACGCATTATTTT
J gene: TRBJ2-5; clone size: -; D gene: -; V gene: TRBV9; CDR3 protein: CASSVGDLYQETQYF; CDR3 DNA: TGTGCCAGCAGCGTAGGGGACTTGTACCAAGAGACCCAGTACTTC
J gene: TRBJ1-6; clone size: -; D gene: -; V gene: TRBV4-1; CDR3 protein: CASSQAGARGSPLHF; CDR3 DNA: TGCGCCAGCAGCCAAGCAGGGGCCCGGGGGTCACCCCTCCACTTT
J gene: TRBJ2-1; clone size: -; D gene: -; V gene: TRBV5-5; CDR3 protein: CASNVGVVGVNEQFF; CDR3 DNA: TGTGCCAGCAACGTAGGGGTAGTGGGAGTCAATGAGCAGTTCTTC
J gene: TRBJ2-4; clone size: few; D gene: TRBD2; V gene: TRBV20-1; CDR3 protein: CSAREWVQRGAKNIQYF; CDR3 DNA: TGCAGTGCTAGAGAGTGGGTACAGCGGGGGGCCAAAAACATTCAGTACTTC
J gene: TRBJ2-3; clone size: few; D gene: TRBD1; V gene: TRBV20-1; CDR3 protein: CSLGTGGSSRTDTQYF; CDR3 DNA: TGCAGTCTAGGGACAGGGGGCTCCTCACGCACAGATACGCAGTATTTT
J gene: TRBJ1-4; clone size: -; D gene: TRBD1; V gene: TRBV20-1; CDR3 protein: CSASQQGAYEKLFF; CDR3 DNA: TGCAGTGCTAGTCAGCAGGGGGCTTATGAAAAACTGTTTTTT
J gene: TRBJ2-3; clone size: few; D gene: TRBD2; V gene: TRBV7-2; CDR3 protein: CASSTLAAGSTDTQYF; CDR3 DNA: TGTGCCAGCAGCACGCTAGCAGCGGGGAGCACAGATACGCAGTATTTT
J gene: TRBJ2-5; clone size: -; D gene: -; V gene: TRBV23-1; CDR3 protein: CASSQLGPRIQETQYF; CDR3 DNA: TGCGCCAGCAGTCAACTAGGACCCAGAATCCAAGAGACCCAGTACTTC
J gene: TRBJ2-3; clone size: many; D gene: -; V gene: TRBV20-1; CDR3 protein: CSATGLSTDTQYF; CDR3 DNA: TGCAGTGCCACGGGACTCAGCACAGATACGCAGTATTTT
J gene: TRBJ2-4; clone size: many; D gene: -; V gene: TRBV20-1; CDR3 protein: CSARQFYRDSGNIQYF; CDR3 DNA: TGCAGTGCTAGACAATTCTACCGGGACTCTGGGAACATTCAGTACTTC
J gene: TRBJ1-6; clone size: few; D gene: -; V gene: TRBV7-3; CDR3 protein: CASSLTEGDSPLHF; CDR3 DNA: TGTGCCAGCAGCTTAACGGAGGGAGATTCACCCCTCCACTTT
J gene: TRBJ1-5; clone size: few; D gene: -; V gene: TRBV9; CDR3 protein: CASGGGQPQHF; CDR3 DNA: TGTGCCAGCGGAGGGGGTCAGCCCCAGCATTTT
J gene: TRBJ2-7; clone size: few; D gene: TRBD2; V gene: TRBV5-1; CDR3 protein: CASSLRRGASGEQYF; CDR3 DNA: TGCGCCAGCAGCCTGCGGCGGGGGGCCTCGGGGGAGCAGTACTTC
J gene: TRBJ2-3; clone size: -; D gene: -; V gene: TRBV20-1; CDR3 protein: CSASGGDREYF; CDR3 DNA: TGCAGTGCTTCGGGGGGAGACAGGGAATATTTT
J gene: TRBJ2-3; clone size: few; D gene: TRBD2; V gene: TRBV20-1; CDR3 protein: CSAMTSGVSTDTQYF; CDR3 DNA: TGCAGTGCTATGACTAGCGGGGTGAGCACAGATACGCAGTATTTT
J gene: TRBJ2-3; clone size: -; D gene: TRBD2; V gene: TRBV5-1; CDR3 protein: CASSLGSGSLTDTQYF; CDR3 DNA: TGCGCCAGCAGCTTGGGTAGCGGGAGTCTGACAGATACGCAGTATTTT
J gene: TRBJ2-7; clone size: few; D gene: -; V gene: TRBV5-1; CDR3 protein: CASSPWTRMVLGEQYF; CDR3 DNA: TGCGCCAGCAGCCCTTGGACGAGAATGGTGTTGGGAGAGCAGTACTTC
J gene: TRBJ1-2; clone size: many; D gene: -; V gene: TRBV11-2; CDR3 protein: CASSSSPLTGAYGYTF; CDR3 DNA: TGTGCCAGCAGCTCTAGCCCTCTGACAGGTGCCTATGGCTACACCTTC
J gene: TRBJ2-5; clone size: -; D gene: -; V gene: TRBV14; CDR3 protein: CASSQDPVQETQYF; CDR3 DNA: TGTGCCAGCAGCCAAGATCCAGTCCAAGAGACCCAGTACTTC
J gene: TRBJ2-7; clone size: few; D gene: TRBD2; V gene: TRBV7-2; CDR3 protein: CASSLRLAGGREYF; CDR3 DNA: TGTGCCAGCAGCTTGAGACTAGCGGGAGGTCGGGAGTACTTC
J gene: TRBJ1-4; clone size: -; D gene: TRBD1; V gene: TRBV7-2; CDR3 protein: CASSLEDRGGKLFF; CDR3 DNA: TGTGCCAGCAGCTTAGAGGACAGGGGAGGAAAACTGTTTTTT
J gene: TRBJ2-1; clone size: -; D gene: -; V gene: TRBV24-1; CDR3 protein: CATSEEGTANMRNEQFF; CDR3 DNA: TGTGCCACCAGTGAGGAAGGGACCGCCAATATGAGGAATGAGCAGTTCTTC
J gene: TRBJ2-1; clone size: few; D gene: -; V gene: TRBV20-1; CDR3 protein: CSASWSNEQFF; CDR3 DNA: TGCAGTGCCTCCTGGAGCAATGAGCAGTTCTTC
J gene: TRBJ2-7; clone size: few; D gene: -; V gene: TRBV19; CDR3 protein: CASSISVYSYEQYF; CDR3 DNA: TGTGCCAGTAGTATCAGCGTCTACTCCTACGAGCAGTACTTC
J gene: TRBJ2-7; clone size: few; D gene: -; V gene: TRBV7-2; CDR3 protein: CASSLGGLGYEQYF; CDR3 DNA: TGTGCCAGCAGCTTAGGCGGCCTAGGATATGAGCAGTACTTC
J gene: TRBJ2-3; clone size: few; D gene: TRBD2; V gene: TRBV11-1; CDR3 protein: CASSLATGTSGGAADTQYF; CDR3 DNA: TGTGCCAGCAGCTTAGCGACGGGGACTAGCGGGGGGGCGGCAGATACGCAGTATTTT
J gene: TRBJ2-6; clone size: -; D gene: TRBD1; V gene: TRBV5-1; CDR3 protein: CASSFRTGPNSGANVLTF; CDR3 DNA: TGCGCCAGCAGCTTCAGGACAGGGCCAAACTCTGGGGCCAACGTCCTGACTTTC
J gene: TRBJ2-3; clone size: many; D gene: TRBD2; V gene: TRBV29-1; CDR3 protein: CSVERTSGRALADTQYF; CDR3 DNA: TGCAGCGTTGAAAGGACTAGCGGGAGGGCCCTCGCAGATACGCAGTATTTT
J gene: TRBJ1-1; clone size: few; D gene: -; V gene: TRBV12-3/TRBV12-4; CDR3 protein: CASSPSGWHTEAFF; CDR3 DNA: TGTGCCAGCAGTCCGTCAGGGTGGCACACTGAAGCTTTCTTT
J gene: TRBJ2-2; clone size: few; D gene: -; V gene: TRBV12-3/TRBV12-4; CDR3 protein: CASSFKLQGVAGELFF; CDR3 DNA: TGTGCCAGCAGTTTTAAATTACAAGGGGTAGCCGGGGAGCTGTTTTTT
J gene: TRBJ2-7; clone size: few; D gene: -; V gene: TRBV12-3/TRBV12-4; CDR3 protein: CASSLFRSSYEQYF; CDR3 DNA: TGTGCCAGCAGTTTGTTTCGGTCCTCCTACGAGCAGTACTTC
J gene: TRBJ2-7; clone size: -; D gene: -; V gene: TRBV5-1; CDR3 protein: CASSLAHGGYEQYF; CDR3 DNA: TGCGCCAGCAGCTTGGCCCACGGAGGGTACGAGCAGTACTTC
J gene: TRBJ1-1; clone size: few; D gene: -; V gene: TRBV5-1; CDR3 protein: CASSWRGPENTEAFF; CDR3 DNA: TGCGCCAGCAGCTGGCGGGGACCGGAGAACACTGAAGCTTTCTTT
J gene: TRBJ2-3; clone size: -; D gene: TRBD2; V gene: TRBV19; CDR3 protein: CASSIGTRSTDTQYF; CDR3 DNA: TGTGCCAGTAGTATAGGGACTAGGAGTACAGATACGCAGTATTTT
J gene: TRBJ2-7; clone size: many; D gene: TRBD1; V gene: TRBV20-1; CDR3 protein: CSARDRTGFYEQYF; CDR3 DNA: TGCAGTGCTAGAGACAGGACAGGATTCTACGAGCAGTACTTC
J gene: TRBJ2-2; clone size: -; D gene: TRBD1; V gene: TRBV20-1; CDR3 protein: CSARDPGQGDTGELFF; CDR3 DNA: TGCAGTGCTAGAGATCCGGGACAGGGAGACACCGGGGAGCTGTTTTTT
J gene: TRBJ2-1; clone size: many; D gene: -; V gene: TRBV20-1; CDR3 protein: CSASAPYNEQFF; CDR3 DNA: TGCAGTGCTAGTGCGCCCTACAATGAGCAGTTCTTC
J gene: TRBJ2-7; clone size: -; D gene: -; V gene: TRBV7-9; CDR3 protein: CDSRDGTHPSSYEQYF; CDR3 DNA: TGTGACAGCAGGGACGGGACTCACCCGAGCTCCTACGAGCAGTACTTC
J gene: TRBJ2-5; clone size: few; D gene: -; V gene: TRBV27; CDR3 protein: CASSYRQVGQETQYF; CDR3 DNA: TGTGCCAGCAGTTATAGACAGGTCGGTCAAGAGACCCAGTACTTC
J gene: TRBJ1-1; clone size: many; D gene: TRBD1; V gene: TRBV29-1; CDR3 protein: CSVHATGVSTEAFF; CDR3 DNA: TGCAGCGTTCATGCGACAGGGGTTAGCACTGAAGCTTTCTTT
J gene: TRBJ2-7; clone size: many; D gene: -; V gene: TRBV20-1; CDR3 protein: CSARAVGVSYEQYF; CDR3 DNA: TGCAGTGCTAGAGCAGTGGGGGTCTCGTACGAGCAGTACTTC
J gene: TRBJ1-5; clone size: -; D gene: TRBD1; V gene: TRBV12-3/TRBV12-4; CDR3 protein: CASSHDRVKTLGNQPQHF; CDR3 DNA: TGTGCCAGCAGTCATGACAGGGTAAAGACTCTAGGCAATCAGCCCCAGCATTTT
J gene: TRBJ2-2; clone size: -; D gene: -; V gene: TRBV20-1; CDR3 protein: CSARGQEVHTGELFF; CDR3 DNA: TGCAGTGCTAGAGGGCAGGAGGTGCACACCGGGGAGCTGTTTTTT
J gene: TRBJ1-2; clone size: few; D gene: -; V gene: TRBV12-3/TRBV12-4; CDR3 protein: CASSLARVPNYGYTF; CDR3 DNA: TGTGCCAGCAGTTTAGCGCGGGTACCTAACTATGGCTACACCTTC
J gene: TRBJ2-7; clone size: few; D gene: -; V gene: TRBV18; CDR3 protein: CASSAGYSYEQYF; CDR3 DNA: TGTGCCAGCTCGGCGGGGTATAGCTACGAGCAGTACTTC
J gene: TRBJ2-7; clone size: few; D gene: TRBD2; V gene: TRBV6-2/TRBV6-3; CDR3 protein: CASSPGLAKYEQYF; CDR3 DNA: TGTGCCAGCAGTCCCGGACTAGCAAAATACGAGCAGTACTTC
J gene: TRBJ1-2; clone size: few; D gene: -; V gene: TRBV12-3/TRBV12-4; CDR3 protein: CASSLALQGSGYTF; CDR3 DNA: TGTGCCAGCAGTTTAGCGCTACAGGGCAGTGGCTACACCTTC
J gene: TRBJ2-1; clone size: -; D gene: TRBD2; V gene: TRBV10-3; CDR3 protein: CAISERTSGAYNEQFF; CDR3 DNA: TGTGCCATCAGTGAGAGGACTAGCGGGGCTTACAATGAGCAGTTCTTC
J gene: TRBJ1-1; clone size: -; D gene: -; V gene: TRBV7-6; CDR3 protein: CASSSRRGRDEAFF; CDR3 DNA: TGTGCCAGCAGCTCTAGGCGGGGACGGGATGAAGCTTTCTTT
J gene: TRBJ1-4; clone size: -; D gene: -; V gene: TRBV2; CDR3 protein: CASSGGTGLIEKLFF; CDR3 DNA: TGTGCCAGCAGTGGAGGAACAGGGCTGATTGAAAAACTGTTTTTT